A single sample gave rise to the 17 T cell receptor beta chains below, sequenced in a study of post-analysis software for immune sequencing data. Study-wide findings and caveats: Controls had lower frequencies than patients of five TRBV segments, which included TRBV5-6, TRBV5-1 and TRBV20-1.

These TCRs' antigens remain unknown. TCR beta libraries were prepared from cDNA with unique molecular identifiers. TCRdb independently ran MiXCR on the PCR reads; one entry per CDR3 protein. The sample shows a few hundred thousand distinct CDR3 sequences, approximately 38% of them seen only once. Sequenced: blood. All receptors derive from a girl aged 10 to 17 with multiple sclerosis.

The chain combines TRBV2 with TRBJ2-5, with D perhaps matching TRBD2 (6 bases). The J call may be mistaken, given a closer DNA end match to TRBJ2-1. The CDR3 spans 13 residues. Germline V gives CDR1 SNHLY, CDR2 FYNNEI. CDR3 bases: TGTGCCAGCAGGGCGGGACTCCAAGAGACCCAGTTCTTC. Translating it yields CASRAGLQETQFF.

The chain has TRBV7-9 and TRBJ2-1; the D is unclear. Trimming shortened V by 2 bases and J by 8 bases, and 10 bases separated the two germline ends. Germline CDR1 is SEHNR and CDR2 is FQNEAQ (reference sequence). The CDR3 has 13 amino acids. The CDR3 reads CASSLYDQDEQFF. The CDR3, as DNA: TGTGCCAGCAGCTTATATGATCAGGATGAGCAGTTCTTC. Full variable domain (outside the CDR3, taken from reference TRBV7-9 and TRBJ2-1): DTGVSQNPRHKITKRGQNVTFRCDPISEHNRLYWYRQTLGQGPEFLTYFQNEAQLEKSRLLSDRFSAERPKGSFSTLEIQRTEQGDSAMYLCASSLYDQDEQFFGPGTRLTVL.

This clonotype was detected a few times. The chain has TRBV7-6 and TRBJ2-5; TRBD2 matches 11 bases. The trim removed 5 bases at V and 1 base at J, leaving 6 bases unmatched. This CDR3 has 16 amino acids. CDR1 and CDR2 from the germline V gene are SGHVS and FNYEAQ. CDR3 amino acids: CASSRTTSGVQETQYF. For the CDR3, the DNA is TGTGCCAGCAGCCGAACGACTAGCGGGGTCCAAGAGACCCAGTACTTC.

The chain links TRBV28 to TRBJ1-2; D remains ambiguous. V was clipped by 5 bases and J by 5 bases, with 18 bases between them. Germline CDR1 and CDR2: MDHEN and SYDVKM. The CDR3 totals 15 residues. The CDR3 nucleotides are TGTGCCAGCAGTCCCGGTGGGCAGCCCGAGTATGGCTACACCTTC. Encoded protein: CASSPGGQPEYGYTF.

This sequence joins TRBV7-9 and TRBJ2-1; D uncertain. With 5 bases removed from V and 6 bases from J, the gap between germline ends came to 14 bases. This CDR3 region has 14 residues. Germline CDR1 reads SEHNR; CDR2 reads FQNEAQ (reference sequence). In DNA form, the CDR3 reads TGTGCCAGCAGCCAAACTGGACCTCCCAATGAGCAGTTCTTC. Protein: CASSQTGPPNEQFF.

Remarks on this clonotype: A much bigger clone sits one base away, suggesting this may be a read error. This chain connects TRBV9 to TRBJ1-1; possibly TRBD1 for D (5 bases). V lost 3 bases to trimming and J lost 1 base, with 10 bases between them. The CDR3 spans 14 residues. Germline CDR1 reads SGDLS; CDR2 reads YYNGEE. The CDR3 protein is CASSGGEPNTEAFF. The CDR3 DNA reads as TGTGCCAGCAGCGGGGGGGAACCGAACACTGAAGCTTTCTTT. The full variable domain, with the rest looked up from reference TRBV9 and TRBJ1-1, is DSGVTQTPKHLITATGQRVTLRCSPRSGDLSVYWYQQSLDQGLQFLIQYYNGEERAKGNILERFSAQQFPDLHSELNLSSLELGDSALYFCASSGGEPNTEAFFGQGTRLTVV.

The rearrangement joins TRBV12-3 or TRBV12-4 to TRBJ2-1; TRBD2 agrees at 16 bases. The CDR3 has 18 amino acids. The trim removed 2 bases at V and 8 bases at J, leaving 9 bases unmatched. As DNA, the CDR3 is TGTGCCAGCAGTTTACTGGGGACTAGCGGGGGGGCCAAGTATGAGCAGTTCTTC. Translating it yields CASSLLGTSGGAKYEQFF.

This clonotype was recorded a few times. The CDR3 sequence is CASSLALAALQETQYF. DNA of the CDR3: TGCGCCAGCAGCTTGGCGTTAGCGGCCCTCCAAGAGACCCAGTACTTC. This sequence joins TRBV5-1 and TRBJ2-5; possibly TRBD2 for D (6 bases). Germline V gives CDR1 SGHRS, CDR2 YFSETQ. Trimming stripped 0 bases from V and 1 base from J, with 13 bases between. There are 16 residues in the CDR3.

This clonotype was observed a handful of times. The genes are TRBV18 and TRBJ1-4; D not resolved. The germline V and J ends were trimmed by 1 base and 3 bases, with 6 bases remaining between them. The germline CDR1 and CDR2 sequences are KGHSH and LQKENI. The CDR3 covers 14 residues. CDR3 loop: CASSPLLSNEKLFF. In nucleotides, the CDR3 is TGTGCCAGCTCACCACTCCTGTCTAATGAAAAACTGTTTTTT.

V and J are TRBV3-1 and TRBJ1-2; D ambiguous. The CDR3 length is 12 residues. Germline V lookup: CDR1 LGHDT, CDR2 YNNKEL (reference sequence). V was trimmed by 5 bases and J by 4 bases, leaving 8 bases between them. CDR3 DNA: TGTGCCAGCAGCGAAGGGTTCTATGGCTACACCTTC. It codes for CASSEGFYGYTF.

The chain joins TRBV2 to TRBJ2-6, with 8 bases matching TRBD2. The CDR3 loop spans 14 amino acids. Germline-derived CDR1 and CDR2 are SNHLY and FYNNEI. The V and J ends lost 7 bases and 4 bases, in that order; junction bases with no gene match: 3. CDR3 coding DNA: TGTGCCAGCAAGCGGGGGTCGGGGGCCAACGTCCTGACTTTC. It translates to CASKRGSGANVLTF.

The V call is TRBV7-9, the J call TRBJ1-2, with 8 positions matching TRBD1. Per the germline V gene, CDR1 is SEHNR and CDR2 is FQNEAQ (reference sequence). CDR3 length: 14 amino acids. With V trimmed by 6 bases and J by 8 bases, 11 bases remained unmatched. CDR3 protein: CASRKDQGAGGYTF. The CDR3, as DNA: TGTGCCAGCAGGAAGGACCAGGGGGCAGGCGGCTACACCTTC.

Remarks on this clonotype: At one of its ends the junction is not consistent with the germline gene, which may arise from a read error. The chain is built from TRBV6-5 and TRBJ2-3, with 7 positions matching TRBD1. The CDR3 contains 16 residues. CDR1 and CDR2 from the germline V gene are MNHEY and SVGAGI. Here the CDR3 reads CASSYDGTVSTGTQYF. CDR3 bases: TGTGCCAGCAGTTACGATGGGACAGTTAGCACAGGTACGCAGTATTTT.

V gene TRBV27 combines with J gene TRBJ2-5; TRBD2 is a possible D gene (5 bases). V lost 6 bases and J lost 5, with 13 bases in between. The CDR3 is made up of 13 amino acids. CDR1 is MNHEY, CDR2 SMNVEV, per germline (reference sequence). CDR3 nucleotides: TGTGCCAGCAGGTTGCTAGCAAGTGAGACCCAGTACTTC. It translates to CASRLLASETQYF.

This clonotype has more than one count but fewer than ten. The chain joins TRBV20-1 to TRBJ2-7, with a tentative D call TRBD1 (6 bases). The CDR3 has 12 residues. The V gene's germline CDR1 is DFQATT and CDR2 SNEGSKA (reference sequence). V was pared by 4 bases and J by 2 bases, with 9 bases between. The CDR3 sequence: CSATQGTYEQYF. The CDR3 DNA reads as TGCAGTGCTACTCAGGGGACCTACGAGCAGTACTTC.

This clonotype showed up just a few times. The rearrangement joins TRBV12-3 or TRBV12-4 to TRBJ2-1; 10 bases align to TRBD2. The CDR3 contains 18 residues. Losses at the gene ends were 3 bases for V and 6 bases for J; bases not matched to a gene: 14. The CDR3 nucleotides are TGTGCCAGCAGTTTTTTTCGTTTCGGGACTAGCGAGATCAATGAGCAGTTCTTC. Amino acid sequence: CASSFFRFGTSEINEQFF.

CDR3 nucleotide sequence: TGTGCCATCAGTGCCCCAGGGGGAATAGAGACCCAGTACTTC. Translating gives CAISAPGGIETQYF. The chain recombines TRBV10-3 with TRBJ2-5, with TRBD1 matching over 7 bases. Looked up from germline, CDR1 is ENHRY and CDR2 is SYGVKD. The CDR3 contains 14 residues. With V trimmed by 4 bases and J by 4 bases, 6 bases remained unmatched.